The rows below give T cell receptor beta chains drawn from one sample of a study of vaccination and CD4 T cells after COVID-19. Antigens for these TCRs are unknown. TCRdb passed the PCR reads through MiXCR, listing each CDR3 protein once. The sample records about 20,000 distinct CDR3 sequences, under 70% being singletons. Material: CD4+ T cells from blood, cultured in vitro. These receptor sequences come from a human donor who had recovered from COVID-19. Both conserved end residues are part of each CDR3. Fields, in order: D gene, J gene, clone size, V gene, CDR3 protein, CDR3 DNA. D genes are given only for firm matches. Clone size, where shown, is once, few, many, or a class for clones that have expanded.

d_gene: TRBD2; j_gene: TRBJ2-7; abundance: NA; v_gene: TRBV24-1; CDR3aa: CATSDRRGSGSSEQYF; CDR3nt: TGTGCCACCAGTGATCGCCGGGGTAGCGGGAGCTCGGAGCAGTACTTC
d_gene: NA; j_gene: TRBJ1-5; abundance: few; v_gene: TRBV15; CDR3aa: CATSGGMGNQPQHF; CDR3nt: TGTGCCACCAGTGGGGGAATGGGCAATCAGCCCCAGCATTTT
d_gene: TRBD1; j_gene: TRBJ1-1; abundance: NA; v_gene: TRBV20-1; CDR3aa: CSAGAATGKLPEAFF; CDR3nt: TGCAGTGCTGGGGCGGCGACAGGGAAACTACCCGAGGCTTTCTTT
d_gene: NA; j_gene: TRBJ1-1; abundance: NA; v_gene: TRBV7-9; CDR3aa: CASSLRGDGEAFF; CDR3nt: TGTGCCAGCAGCCTCAGAGGGGATGGTGAAGCTTTCTTT
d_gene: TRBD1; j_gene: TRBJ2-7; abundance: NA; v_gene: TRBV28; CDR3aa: CASSLVGTGPLSSYEQYF; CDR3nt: TGTGCCAGCAGTTTAGTCGGGACAGGGCCTCTAAGCTCCTACGAGCAGTACTTC
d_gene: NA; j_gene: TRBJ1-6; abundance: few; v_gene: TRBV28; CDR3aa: CASRPPNSPLHF; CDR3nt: TGTGCCAGCAGGCCGCCTAATTCACCCCTCCACTTT
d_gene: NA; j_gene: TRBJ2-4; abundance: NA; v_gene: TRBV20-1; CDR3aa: CSARSRGGNIQYF; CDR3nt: TGCAGTGCTAGGTCGAGGGGGGGAAACATTCAGTACTTC
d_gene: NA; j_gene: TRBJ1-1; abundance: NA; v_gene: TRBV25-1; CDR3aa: CASSEYSDRGDTEAFF; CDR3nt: TGTGCCAGCAGTGAATATTCCGATCGGGGAGATACTGAAGCTTTCTTT
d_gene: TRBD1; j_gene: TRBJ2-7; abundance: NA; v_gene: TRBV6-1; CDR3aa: CASRKDRGASYEQYF; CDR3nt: TGTGCCAGCAGGAAAGACAGGGGGGCCTCCTACGAGCAGTACTTC
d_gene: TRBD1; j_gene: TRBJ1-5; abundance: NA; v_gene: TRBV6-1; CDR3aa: CASRVTGMGQPQHF; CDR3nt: TGTGCCAGCAGGGTGACAGGGATGGGTCAGCCCCAGCATTTT
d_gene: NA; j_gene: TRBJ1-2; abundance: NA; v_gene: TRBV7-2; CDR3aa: CASSPTYGVGGYTF; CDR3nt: TGTGCCAGCAGCCCCACCTACGGGGTGGGTGGCTACACCTTC
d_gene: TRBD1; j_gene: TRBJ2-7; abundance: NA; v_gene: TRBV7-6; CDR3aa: CASSLADRAEQYF; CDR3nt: TGTGCCAGCAGCTTAGCGGACAGGGCCGAGCAGTACTTC
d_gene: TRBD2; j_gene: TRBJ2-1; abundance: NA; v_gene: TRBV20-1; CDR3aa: CSARGRLSGSSYNEQFF; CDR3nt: TGCAGTGCTAGAGGGAGGCTTAGCGGGTCCTCCTACAATGAGCAGTTCTTC
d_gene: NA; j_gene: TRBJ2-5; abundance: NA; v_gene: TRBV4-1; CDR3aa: CASSQGRGETQYF; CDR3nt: TGCGCCAGCAGCCAAGGGCGGGGCGAGACCCAGTACTTC
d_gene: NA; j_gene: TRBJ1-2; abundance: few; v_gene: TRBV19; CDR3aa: CASSPQQGNYGYTF; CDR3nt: TGTGCCAGTAGCCCCCAACAGGGAAACTATGGCTACACCTTC
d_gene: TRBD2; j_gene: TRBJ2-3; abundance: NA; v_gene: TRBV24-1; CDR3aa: CATSKREGVTDTQYF; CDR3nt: TGTGCCACCAGCAAGCGGGAGGGGGTCACAGATACGCAGTATTTT
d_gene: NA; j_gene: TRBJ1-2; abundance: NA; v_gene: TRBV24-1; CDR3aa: CATSDGQNYGYTF; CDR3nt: TGTGCCACCAGTGACGGACAGAACTATGGCTACACCTTC
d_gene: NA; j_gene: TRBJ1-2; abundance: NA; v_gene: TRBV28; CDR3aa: CASKGGAGYNYGYTF; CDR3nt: TGTGCCAGCAAGGGGGGGGCAGGATATAACTATGGCTACACCTTC
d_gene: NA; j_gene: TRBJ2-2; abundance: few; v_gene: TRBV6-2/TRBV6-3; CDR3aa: CASRPGQPTGELFF; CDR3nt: TGTGCCAGCAGGCCGGGACAACCCACCGGGGAGCTGTTTTTT
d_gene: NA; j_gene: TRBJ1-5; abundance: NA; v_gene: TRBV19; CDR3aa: CASSQVGVSGNQPQHF; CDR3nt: TGTGCCAGTAGTCAAGTCGGAGTGTCGGGCAATCAGCCCCAGCATTTT
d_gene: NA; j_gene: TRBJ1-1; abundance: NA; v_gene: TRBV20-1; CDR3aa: CSARDGTHITEAFF; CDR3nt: TGCAGTGCTAGAGATGGGACACACATCACTGAAGCTTTCTTT
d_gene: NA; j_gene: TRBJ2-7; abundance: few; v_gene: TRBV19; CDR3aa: CASSISGRGLGEQYF; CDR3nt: TGTGCCAGTAGTATAAGTGGCAGGGGCCTCGGCGAGCAGTACTTC
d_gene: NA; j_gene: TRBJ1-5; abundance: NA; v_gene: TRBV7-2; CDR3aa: CASSREVRINQPQHF; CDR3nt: TGTGCCAGCAGCAGAGAGGTTCGGATCAATCAGCCCCAGCATTTT
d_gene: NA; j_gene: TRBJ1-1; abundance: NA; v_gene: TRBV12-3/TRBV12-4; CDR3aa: CASSLAAFTEAFF; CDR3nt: TGTGCCAGCAGTTTGGCAGCATTCACTGAAGCTTTCTTT
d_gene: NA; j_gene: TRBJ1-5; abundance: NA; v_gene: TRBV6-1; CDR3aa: CASRGNSNQPQHF; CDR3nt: TGTGCCAGCAGGGGCAATAGCAATCAGCCCCAGCATTTT
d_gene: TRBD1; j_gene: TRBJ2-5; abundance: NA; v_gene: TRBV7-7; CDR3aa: CASSLAGQGAETQYF; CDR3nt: TGTGCTAGCAGCTTAGCGGGACAGGGGGCAGAGACCCAGTACTTC
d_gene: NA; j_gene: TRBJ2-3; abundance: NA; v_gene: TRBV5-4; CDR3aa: CASRTPSTDTQYF; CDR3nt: TGTGCCAGCAGGACCCCAAGCACAGATACGCAGTATTTT
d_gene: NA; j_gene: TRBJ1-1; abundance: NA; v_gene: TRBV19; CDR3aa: CASSIEEGWTEAFF; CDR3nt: TGTGCCAGTAGTATAGAAGAAGGGTGGACTGAAGCTTTCTTT
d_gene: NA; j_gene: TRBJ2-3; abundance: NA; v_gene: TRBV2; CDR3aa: CASSELVPTDTQYF; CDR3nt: TGTGCCAGCAGTGAACTAGTACCCACAGATACGCAGTATTTT
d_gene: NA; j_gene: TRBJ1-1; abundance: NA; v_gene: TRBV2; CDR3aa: CASSGQPHTEAFF; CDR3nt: TGTGCCAGCAGTGGACAGCCTCACACTGAAGCTTTCTTT
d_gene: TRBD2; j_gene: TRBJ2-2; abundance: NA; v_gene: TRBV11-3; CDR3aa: CASSMPTGGPIGELFF; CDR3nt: TGTGCCAGCAGCATGCCTACGGGGGGGCCCATCGGGGAGCTGTTTTTT
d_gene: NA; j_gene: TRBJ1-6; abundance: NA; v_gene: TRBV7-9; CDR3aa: CASSLGGPMDNSPLHF; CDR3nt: TGTGCCAGCAGCTTAGGGGGACCCATGGACAATTCACCCCTCCACTTT
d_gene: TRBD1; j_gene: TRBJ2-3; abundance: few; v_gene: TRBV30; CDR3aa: CAWSPGTGGFPDTQYF; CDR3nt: TGTGCCTGGAGTCCCGGGACAGGGGGCTTCCCAGATACGCAGTATTTT
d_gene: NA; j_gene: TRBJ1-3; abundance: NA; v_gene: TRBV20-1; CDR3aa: CSARPVSGNTIYF; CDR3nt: TGCAGTGCTAGACCCGTATCTGGAAACACCATATATTTT
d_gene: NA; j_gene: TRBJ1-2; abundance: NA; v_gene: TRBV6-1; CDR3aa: CASSESRQVYGYTF; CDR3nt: TGTGCCAGCAGTGAAAGTCGACAGGTCTATGGCTACACCTTC
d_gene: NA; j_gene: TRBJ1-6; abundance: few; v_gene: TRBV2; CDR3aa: CASSEVATNSPLHF; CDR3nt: TGTGCCAGCAGTGAAGTGGCTACGAATTCACCCCTCCACTTT
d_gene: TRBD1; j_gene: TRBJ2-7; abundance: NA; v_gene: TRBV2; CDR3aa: CASTARDRGSYEQYF; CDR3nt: TGTGCCAGCACGGCCCGGGACAGGGGGTCCTACGAGCAGTACTTC
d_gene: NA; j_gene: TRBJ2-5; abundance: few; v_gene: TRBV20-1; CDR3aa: CSASKLAVLGETQYF; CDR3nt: TGCAGTGCGTCCAAACTAGCCGTCCTGGGAGAGACCCAGTACTTC
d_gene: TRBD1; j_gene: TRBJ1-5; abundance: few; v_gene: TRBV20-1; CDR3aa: CSATADRGLVQEPQHF; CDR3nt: TGCAGTGCTACCGCTGACAGGGGTCTGGTTCAGGAGCCCCAGCATTTT
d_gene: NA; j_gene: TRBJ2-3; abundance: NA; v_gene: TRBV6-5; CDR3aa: CASSLEKLTGTTQYF; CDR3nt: TGTGCCAGCAGTTTGGAGAAACTAACAGGAACTACGCAGTATTTT
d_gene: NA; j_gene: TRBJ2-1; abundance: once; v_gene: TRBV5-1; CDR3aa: CASSIRPGTEQFF; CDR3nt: TGCGCCAGCAGCATCAGACCTGGAACTGAGCAGTTCTTC
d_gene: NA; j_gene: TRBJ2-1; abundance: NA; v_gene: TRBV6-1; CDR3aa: CASSRPPGLRHEQFF; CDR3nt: TGTGCCAGCAGTCGGCCCCCGGGACTCCGACATGAGCAGTTCTTC